The T cell receptor (beta chain) under discussion was sequenced for a study of blood T cells in healthy people across ages. About this clonotype: As yet, its antigen is unknown.

It was with a sample-barcoded 5' primer and a J-beta primer mix that a second PCR of about 6 to 11 cycles was run. With 12 random nucleotides, a template-switch adaptor tagged each individual cDNA molecule. TCRdb analysed the 5' RACE reads with MiXCR anew, one entry per CDR3 protein. The sample lists approximately 760,000 distinct CDR3 sequences; about 25% were seen once. Study-wide results and caveats: Diversity estimates drawn from one million T cells were deemed underestimates.

The same data also went into a second study, on T cells of mothers and their children. As reported in that work: Each donor was one of three healthy Caucasian mothers or one of their six children. All RNA that had been extracted was used for cDNA synthesis at approximately 1.5 ug per 15 ul.

The receptor's source is a boy aged 5 to 17 in good health. Sequencing was carried out using blood.

CDR3 amino acids: CASSFRRQGIKAEKLFF. DNA for the CDR3: TGTGCCAGCAGCTTCCGGAGACAGGGAATAAAGGCGGAAAAACTGTTTTTT. J is TRBJ1-4 and V is TRBV13; 7 bases line up with TRBD1. Germline V gives CDR1 PRHDT, CDR2 FYEKMQ (reference sequence). The CDR3 loop spans 17 amino acids. Germline trimming cut 3 bases from V and 8 bases from J; bases unmatched to any gene: 15.